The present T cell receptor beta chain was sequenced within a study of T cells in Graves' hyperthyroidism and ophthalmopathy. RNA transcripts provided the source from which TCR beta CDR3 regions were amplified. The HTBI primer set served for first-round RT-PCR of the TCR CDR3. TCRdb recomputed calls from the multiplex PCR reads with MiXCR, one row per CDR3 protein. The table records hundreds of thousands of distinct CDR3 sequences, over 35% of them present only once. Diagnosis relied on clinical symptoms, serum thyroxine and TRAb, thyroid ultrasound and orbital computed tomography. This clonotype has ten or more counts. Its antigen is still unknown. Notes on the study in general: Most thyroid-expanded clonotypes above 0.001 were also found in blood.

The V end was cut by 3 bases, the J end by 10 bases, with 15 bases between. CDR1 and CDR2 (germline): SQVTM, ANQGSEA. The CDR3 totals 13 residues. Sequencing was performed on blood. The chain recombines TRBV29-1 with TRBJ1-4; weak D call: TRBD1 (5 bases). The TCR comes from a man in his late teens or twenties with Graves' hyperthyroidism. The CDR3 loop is CSVEGGAAGKLFF. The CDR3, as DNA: TGCAGCGTTGAGGGAGGGGCCGCGGGAAAACTGTTTTTT.